This T cell receptor beta chain came from a study of blood T cell repertoires in COVID-19. Study details: Acute and convalescent COVID-19 specimens originated in the United States, Italy and Spain. Nucleic acid was either cDNA or gDNA, and it came from T cells, B-cell-depleted T cells, or PBMCs.

Original analysis: By means of reference gene primer amplification, nucleated cell counts were estimated. Only in-frame clones appear in the TCRdb table, and some are missing; sequencing was by immunoSEQ multiplex PCR. D and trimming come from the DNA, and the V and J calls and clone size come from that table. The sample lists 250,000 or so clones, approximately 86% occurring once. The CDR3 sequence is 12 residues long. The V end lost 4 bases, the J end lost 4 bases, and 8 bases lay between the germline ends. CDR1 is SGHKS and CDR2 is YYEKEE in the germline V gene (reference sequence). The J gene is TRBJ1-2, the V gene TRBV5-5; D is ambiguous. Material for sequencing was peripheral blood. The receptor was derived from a man between 40 and 49 years old with active or convalescent COVID-19. The CDR3 here is CASSLAGYGYTF. The DNA for the CDR3 is TGTGCCAGCAGCCTGGCGGGCTATGGCTACACCTTC.